This TCR beta chain was documented in a study of identical twins. Unique molecular identifiers were present on the cDNA, which also gained a universal primer site by template switching. TCRdb analysed the 5' RACE reads with MiXCR anew, one entry per CDR3 protein. The sample has approximately 500,000 distinct CDR3 sequences, roughly 15% seen once. The CDR3 sequence is 15 residues long. Germline-derived CDR1 and CDR2 are KGHDR and SFDVKD. V lost 1 base, J lost 2 bases, and 10 bases lay in between. This clonotype was detected a few times. These data are also associated with another study on yellow fever vaccine responses in identical twins.

This sequence joins TRBV24-1 and TRBJ2-5; D might be TRBD1 (6 bases). This clonotype was sampled from a woman younger than 35 in good health. The sequenced sample was CD4+ T cells sorted from blood. CDR3 amino acids: CATSDFRGQQETQYF. The CDR3 bases are TGTGCCACCAGTGATTTTAGGGGACAACAAGAGACCCAGTACTTC.